Below, one T cell receptor beta chain is given with its context. Its specificity is not known. The data were obtained in a study of cytomegalovirus exposure and HLA in healthy donors. PCR primers comprised 60 Vbeta and 13 Jbeta primers. The repertoire was sequenced with immunoSEQ multiplex PCR; TCRdb's copy has only in-frame clones and lacks some. This repertoire comprises about 200,000 clones; its ten largest clones make up approximately 0.74%. The CDR3 extends over 16 amino acids. Germline assignment: CDR1 SGHRS and CDR2 YFSETQ. Unmatched junction bases numbered 9, after V lost 3 bases and J lost 2 bases. General study results and limits: Per a later analysis, 15,000 to 20,000 TCR beta sequences showed association with HLA alleles at 0.05 false discovery rate. Researchers catalogued approximately 170 TCR beta chains as cytomegalovirus-associated. CMV serostatus was the only immune exposure information that was available. Rates of TCR association differed by HLA locus in a later analysis, with DRB1 highest and HLA-C lowest.

The J gene is TRBJ2-7, the V gene TRBV5-1, with 9 bases aligning to TRBD1. The clonotype comes from a boy between 10 and 17 years old in good health and CMV-seronegative. The sample was PBMCs. The CDR3 DNA reads as TGCGCCAGCAGCTACTTAGGGACAGGGCCCCCCTACGAGCAGTACTTC. It translates to CASSYLGTGPPYEQYF.